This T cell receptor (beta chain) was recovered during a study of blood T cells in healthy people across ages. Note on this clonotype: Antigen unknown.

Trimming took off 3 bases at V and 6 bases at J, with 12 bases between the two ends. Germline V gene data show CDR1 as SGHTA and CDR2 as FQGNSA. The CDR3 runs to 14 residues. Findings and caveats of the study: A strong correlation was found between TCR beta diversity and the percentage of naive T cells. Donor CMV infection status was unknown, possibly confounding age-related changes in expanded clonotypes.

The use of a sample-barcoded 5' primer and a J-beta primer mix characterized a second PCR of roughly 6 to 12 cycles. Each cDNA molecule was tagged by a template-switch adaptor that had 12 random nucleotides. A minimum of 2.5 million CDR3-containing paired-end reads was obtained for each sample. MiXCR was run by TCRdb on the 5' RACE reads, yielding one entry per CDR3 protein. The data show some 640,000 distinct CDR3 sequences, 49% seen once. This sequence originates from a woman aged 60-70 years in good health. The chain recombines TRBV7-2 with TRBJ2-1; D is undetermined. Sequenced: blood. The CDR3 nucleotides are TGTGCCAGCAGCTTCACCCGGGCCTCCAATGAGCAGTTCTTC. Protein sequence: CASSFTRASNEQFF.